A single sample gave rise to the 13 T cell receptor beta chains below, sequenced in a study of molecular identifiers for immune sequencing clone quantification. Each CDR3 protein is one row after TCRdb ran MiXCR on the PCR reads. Here the sample spans roughly 300,000 distinct CDR3 sequences, under 25% being singletons. Sequenced material: naive CD8+ T cells from blood, with Jurkat cell RNA spiked in. As to subset: FACS-sorted CD8+CD4-CCR7+CD45RA+ naive T cells. The receptors come from a human donor in good health. Some libraries in this study had Jurkat cell RNA spiked in.

A few counts support this clonotype. The chain carries TRBV23-1 and TRBJ2-1; the match to TRBD1 covers 10 bases. Being an ORF, TRBV23-1 has a function that is uncertain. This CDR3 is 14 amino acids long. V lost 2 bases to trimming and J lost 14 bases; unmatched junction nucleotides: 9. In nucleotides, the CDR3 is TGCGCCAGCAGTCAACCATCACGGGGGACAGGGGAGTTCTTC. Its protein product is CASSQPSRGTGEFF.

The CDR3 DNA follows: TGTGCCAGCAGCAATCCACTCCCGTCGGGAAACACTGAAGCTTTCTTT. Residues: CASSNPLPSGNTEAFF. J is TRBJ1-1 and V is TRBV7-9; D remains ambiguous. Germline V gene data show CDR1 as SEHNR and CDR2 as FQNEAQ (reference sequence). The V end was cut by 5 bases, the J end by 2 bases, with 18 bases between. The CDR3 runs to 16 residues.

V usage is TRBV19 and J usage is TRBJ2-3, with TRBD2 as a possible D gene (5 bases). The CDR3 contains 14 residues. Deletions cut 5 bases from V and 3 bases from J, with 12 bases between. The germline CDR1 and CDR2 sequences are LNHDA and SQIVND (reference sequence). In nucleotides, the CDR3 is TGTGCCAGTAGTGGGGAGACTTTGACAGATACGCAGTATTTT. Translation: CASSGETLTDTQYF.

CDR3 loop: CASSFGGKTYEQYF. Written as DNA, the CDR3 is TGTGCCAGTAGTTTTGGGGGGAAGACCTACGAGCAGTACTTC. The chain recombines TRBV19 with TRBJ2-7, with D possibly TRBD2 on 6 matching bases. Germline-derived CDR1 and CDR2 are LNHDA and SQIVND (reference sequence). V was shortened by 5 bases and J by 2 bases, with 13 bases between the two germline ends. CDR3 length: 14 amino acids.

This clonotype was counted once. Being one base from a much bigger clone, this may be a read error. This sequence joins TRBV12-3 or TRBV12-4 and TRBJ1-2; tentatively, D is TRBD1 (5 bases). Trimming removed 5 bases at V and 10 bases at J, with 20 bases between. This CDR3 has 14 amino acids. Here the CDR3 DNA reads TGTGCCAGCAGTATGGTGGGGCCCCGGTCCGACTACACCTTC. This encodes CASSMVGPRSDYTF.

This chain links TRBV2 with TRBJ2-1, with 12 nucleotides matching TRBD1. V lost 6 bases, J lost 4 bases, and 4 bases stayed unmatched. CDR1 is SNHLY, CDR2 FYNNEI, per germline. The CDR3 loop spans 15 amino acids. CDR3 loop: CASSGTGGGYNEQFF. The CDR3 DNA reads as TGTGCCAGCAGCGGGACAGGGGGCGGGTACAATGAGCAGTTCTTC.

Concerning this clonotype itself: Given a much more abundant clone one base away, this may be a read error. This rearrangement joins TRBV20-1 to TRBJ1-5; no clear D. Trimming took 3 bases from V and 4 from J, leaving 10 bases between them. There are 13 residues in the CDR3. CDR1 is DFQATT, CDR2 SNEGSKA, per germline (reference sequence). The DNA for the CDR3 is TGCAGTGCTAGGGGCCGGAGGAATCAGCCCCAGCATTTT. Translation: CSARGRRNQPQHF.

Ten or more counts support this clonotype. V is TRBV5-4 and J is TRBJ1-1, with a weak D call TRBD1 (5 bases). The CDR3 extends over 14 amino acids. Germline assignment: CDR1 SGHNT and CDR2 YYREEE (reference sequence). The V and J ends lost 1 base and 4 bases respectively, with 11 bases between them. CDR3 nucleotide sequence: TGTGCCAGCAGCTTGCAGACAGCATCCACTGAAGCTTTCTTT. It yields the protein CASSLQTASTEAFF.

There are a few counts of this clonotype. The chain employs TRBV6-2 or TRBV6-3 and TRBJ2-1, with unresolved D. The ends were cut back, 0 bases at V and 8 bases at J, with 5 bases in the middle. This CDR3 is 12 amino acids long. The germline V gene encodes CDR1 MNHEY and CDR2 SVGEGT. DNA of the CDR3: TGTGCCAGCAGTTACTCCCTCCATGAGCAGTTCTTC. Translation: CASSYSLHEQFF.

Worth noting for this clonotype: Since a much larger clone is just one base distant, this may be a read error. The CDR3 end shows no conserved phenylalanine or tryptophan, and so a read error is likely. The J gene is TRBJ2-6, the V gene TRBV20-1; 7 bases are shared with TRBD1. Per germline, CDR1 DFQATT and CDR2 SNEGSKA (reference sequence). Losses at the gene ends were 3 bases for V and 2 bases for J; bases not matched to a gene: 4. The CDR3 sequence is 15 residues long. For the CDR3, the DNA is TGCAGTGCTAGGGAGACAGGGACTGGGGCCAACGTCCTGACTATC. Its translation is CSARETGTGANVLTI.

This chain connects TRBV4-3 to TRBJ2-3; 9 positions match TRBD2. The CDR3 is 17 amino acids. The trim removed 0 bases at V and 1 base at J, leaving 5 bases unmatched. Germline-derived CDR1 and CDR2 are LGHNA and YSLEER. DNA of the CDR3: TGCGCCAGCAGCCAAGATGTAGCGGGAGAAGGCACAGATACGCAGTATTTT. Translation gives CASSQDVAGEGTDTQYF.

This clonotype came up a few times. The gene calls are TRBV19 and TRBJ1-5; no clear D gene. Germline lookup yields CDR1 LNHDA and CDR2 SQIVND (reference sequence). V was pared by 5 bases and J by 6 bases, with 8 bases between. The CDR3 covers 12 residues. This CDR3 reads CASSPPRQPQHF. The CDR3 bases are TGTGCCAGTAGTCCCCCCCGTCAGCCCCAGCATTTT.

This clonotype was found many times. V is TRBV27 and J is TRBJ1-4; 10 nucleotides agree with TRBD1. The CDR3 sequence is 15 residues long. V lost 4 bases to trimming and J lost 6 bases; unmatched junction nucleotides: 5. Germline CDR1 and CDR2: MNHEY and SMNVEV (reference sequence). Here the CDR3 reads CASSSPGTGDEKLFF. CDR3 sequence (DNA): TGTGCCAGCAGTTCCCCCGGGACAGGGGATGAAAAACTGTTTTTT.